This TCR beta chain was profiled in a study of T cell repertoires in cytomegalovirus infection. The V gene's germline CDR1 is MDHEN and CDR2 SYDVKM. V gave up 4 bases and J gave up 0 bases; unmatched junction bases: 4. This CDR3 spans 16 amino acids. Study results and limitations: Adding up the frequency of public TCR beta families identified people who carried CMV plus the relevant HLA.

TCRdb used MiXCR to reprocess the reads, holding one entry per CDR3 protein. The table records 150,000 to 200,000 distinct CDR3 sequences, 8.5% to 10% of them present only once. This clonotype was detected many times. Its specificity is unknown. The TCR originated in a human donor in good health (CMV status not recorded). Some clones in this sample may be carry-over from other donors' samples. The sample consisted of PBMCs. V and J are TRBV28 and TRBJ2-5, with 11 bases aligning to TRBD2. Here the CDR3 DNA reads TGTGCCAGCAGTTATGTGGGACTAGCGGACCAAGAGACCCAGTACTTC. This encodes CASSYVGLADQETQYF.